A selection of T cell receptor beta chains follows, all from one sample in a study of blood T cell repertoires in COVID-19. Clones were sequenced by immunoSEQ multiplex PCR, and TCRdb holds only the in-frame ones, with some missing. The sample records around 230,000 clones, more than 80% being singletons. The sample taken for sequencing was peripheral blood. The source is a man aged 30-40 years who had recovered from COVID-19. CDR3s include the opening cysteine and the closing phenylalanine or tryptophan.

j_gene,v_gene,CDR3aa
TRBJ2-1,TRBV29-1,CSVAPYLAGGRSNEQFF
TRBJ1-6,TRBV12-2,CASRLLVRSSYNSPLHF
TRBJ2-3,TRBV9,CASSASGGADTQYF
TRBJ1-5,TRBV5-5,CASSSGTSTPPQHF
TRBJ1-2,TRBV6-2/TRBV6-3,CASSGQGYGRKGYTF
TRBJ1-5,TRBV10-3,CAISPGQGGNQPQHF
TRBJ1-1,TRBV7-8,CASSLVKLMSTEAFF
TRBJ1-1,TRBV6-1,CASSEAGGPTEAFF
TRBJ1-1,TRBV6-5,CASRTDMNTEAFF
TRBJ2-1,TRBV10-1,CASSLGLAGSKGEQFF
TRBJ1-5,TRBV11-2,CASSLAGVSFNQPQHF
TRBJ1-4,TRBV11-2,CASSFLDGTGVEKLFF
TRBJ2-5,TRBV2,CASSDGGRSWDQYF
TRBJ2-7,TRBV6-5,CASSQTGEQYF
TRBJ2-2,TRBV5-6,CASSPGLDTGELFF
TRBJ2-3,TRBV6-6,CASSPGTSFGTDTQYF
TRBJ2-2,TRBV7-6,CASSPPYPGELFF
TRBJ2-7,TRBV5-4,CALHRRGSEQYF
TRBJ1-1,TRBV5-1,CASSLVSGNTEAFF
TRBJ2-1,TRBV5-1,CASSLRLAGANEQFF
TRBJ2-7,TRBV4-1,CASSLGSGGAYEQYF
TRBJ2-3,TRBV7-7,CASSPGGGGADTQYF
TRBJ1-6,TRBV6-5,CASALQGTRSPLHF
TRBJ1-5,TRBV28,CASSRTGGMPQHF